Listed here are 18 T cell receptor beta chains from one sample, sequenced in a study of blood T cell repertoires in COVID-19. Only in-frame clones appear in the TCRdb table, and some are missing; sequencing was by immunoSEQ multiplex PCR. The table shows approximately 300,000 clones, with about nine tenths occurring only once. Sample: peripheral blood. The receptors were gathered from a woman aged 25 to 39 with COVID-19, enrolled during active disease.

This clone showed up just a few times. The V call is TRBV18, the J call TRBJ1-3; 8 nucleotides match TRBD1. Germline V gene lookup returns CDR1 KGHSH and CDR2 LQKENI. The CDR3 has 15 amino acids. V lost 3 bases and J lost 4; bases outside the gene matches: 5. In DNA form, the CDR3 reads TGTGCCAGCTCACCTCCAGGGGGCGCCGGAAACACCATATATTTT. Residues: CASSPPGGAGNTIYF.

The CDR3 sequence is CASSQPGQGYEQYF. CDR3 in DNA: TGCGCCAGCAGCCAGCCGGGACAGGGTTACGAGCAGTACTTC. This chain connects TRBV4-1 to TRBJ2-7; 9 bases are a match to TRBD1. Germline trimming cut 3 bases from V and 4 bases from J; bases unmatched to any gene: 4. Germline values: CDR1 MGHRA, CDR2 YSYEKL. The CDR3 contains 14 residues.

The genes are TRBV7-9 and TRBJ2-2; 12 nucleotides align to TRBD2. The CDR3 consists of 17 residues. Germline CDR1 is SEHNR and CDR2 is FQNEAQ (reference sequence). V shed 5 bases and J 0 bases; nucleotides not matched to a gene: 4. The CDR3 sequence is CASSLGLAGSNTGELFF. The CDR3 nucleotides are TGTGCCAGCAGCCTCGGACTAGCGGGGTCGAACACCGGGGAGCTGTTTTTT.

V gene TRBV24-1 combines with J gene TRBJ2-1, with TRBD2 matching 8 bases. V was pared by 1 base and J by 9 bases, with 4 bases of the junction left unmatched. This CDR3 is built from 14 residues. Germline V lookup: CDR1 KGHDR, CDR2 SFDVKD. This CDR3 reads CATSDFLGGGEQFF. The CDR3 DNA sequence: TGTGCCACCAGTGATTTTCTCGGGGGGGGTGAGCAGTTCTTC.

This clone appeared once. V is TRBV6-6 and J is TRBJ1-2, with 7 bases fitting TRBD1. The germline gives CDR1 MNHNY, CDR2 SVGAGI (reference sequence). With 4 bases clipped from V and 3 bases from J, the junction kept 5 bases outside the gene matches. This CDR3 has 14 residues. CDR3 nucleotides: TGTGCCAGCAGTTCTACAGGGGTCGACTATGGCTACACCTTC. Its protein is CASSSTGVDYGYTF.

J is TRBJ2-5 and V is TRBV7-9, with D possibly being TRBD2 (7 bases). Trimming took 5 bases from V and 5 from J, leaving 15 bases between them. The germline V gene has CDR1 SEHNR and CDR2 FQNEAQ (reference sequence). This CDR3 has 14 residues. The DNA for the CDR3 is TGTGCCAGCAGCCAAGGGGGGGGACGGGAGACCCAGTACTTC. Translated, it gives CASSQGGGRETQYF.

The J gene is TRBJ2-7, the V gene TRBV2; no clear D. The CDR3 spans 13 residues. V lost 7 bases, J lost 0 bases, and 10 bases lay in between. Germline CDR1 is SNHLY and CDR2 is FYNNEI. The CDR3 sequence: CASKRSDSYEQYF. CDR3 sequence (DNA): TGTGCCAGCAAGCGCAGCGACTCCTACGAGCAGTACTTC.

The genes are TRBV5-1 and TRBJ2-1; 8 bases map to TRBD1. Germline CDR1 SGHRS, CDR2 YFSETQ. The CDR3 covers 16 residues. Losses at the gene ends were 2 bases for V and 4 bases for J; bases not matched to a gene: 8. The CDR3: CASSLGQGTPYNEQFF. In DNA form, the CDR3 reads TGCGCCAGCAGCTTAGGACAGGGAACCCCATACAATGAGCAGTTCTTC.

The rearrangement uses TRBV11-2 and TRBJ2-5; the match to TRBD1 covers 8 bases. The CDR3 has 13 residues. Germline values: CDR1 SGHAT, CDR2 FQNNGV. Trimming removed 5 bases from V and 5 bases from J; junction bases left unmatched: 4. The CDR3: CASSIRDRETQYF. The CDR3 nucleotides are TGTGCCAGCAGCATTAGGGACAGGGAGACCCAGTACTTC.

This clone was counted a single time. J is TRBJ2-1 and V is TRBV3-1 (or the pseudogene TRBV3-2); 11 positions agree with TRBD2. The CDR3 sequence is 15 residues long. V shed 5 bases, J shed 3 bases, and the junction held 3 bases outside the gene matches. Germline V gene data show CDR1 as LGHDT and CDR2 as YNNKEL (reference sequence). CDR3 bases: TGTGCCAGCAGCGCCGGGACTAGCGGCTACAATGAGCAGTTCTTC. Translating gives CASSAGTSGYNEQFF.

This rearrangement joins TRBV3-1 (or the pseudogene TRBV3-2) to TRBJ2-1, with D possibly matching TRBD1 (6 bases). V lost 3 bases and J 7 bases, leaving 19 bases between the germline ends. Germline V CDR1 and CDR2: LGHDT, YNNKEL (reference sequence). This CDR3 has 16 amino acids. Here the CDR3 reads CASSHARGHRWNEQFF. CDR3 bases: TGTGCCAGCAGCCACGCCCGGGGACACCGTTGGAATGAGCAGTTCTTC.

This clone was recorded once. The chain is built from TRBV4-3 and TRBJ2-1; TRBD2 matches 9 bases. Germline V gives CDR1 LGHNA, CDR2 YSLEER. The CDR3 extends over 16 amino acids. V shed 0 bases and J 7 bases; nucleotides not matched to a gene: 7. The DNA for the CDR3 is TGCGCCAGCAGCCAAGACATAGCGGGAGTAGCAAATGAGCAGTTCTTC. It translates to CASSQDIAGVANEQFF.

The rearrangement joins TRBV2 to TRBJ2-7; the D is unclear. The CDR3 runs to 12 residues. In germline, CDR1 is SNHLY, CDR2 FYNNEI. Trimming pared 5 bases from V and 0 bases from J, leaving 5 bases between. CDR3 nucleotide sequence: TGTGCCAGCAGTTCTCTCTCCTACGAGCAGTACTTC. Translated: CASSSLSYEQYF.

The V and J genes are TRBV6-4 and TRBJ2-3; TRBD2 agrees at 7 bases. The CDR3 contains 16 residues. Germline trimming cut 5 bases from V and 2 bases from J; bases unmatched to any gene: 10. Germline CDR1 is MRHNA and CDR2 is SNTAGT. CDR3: CASSHHLADPTDTQYF. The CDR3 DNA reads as TGTGCCAGCAGTCACCATCTAGCGGACCCCACAGATACGCAGTATTTT.

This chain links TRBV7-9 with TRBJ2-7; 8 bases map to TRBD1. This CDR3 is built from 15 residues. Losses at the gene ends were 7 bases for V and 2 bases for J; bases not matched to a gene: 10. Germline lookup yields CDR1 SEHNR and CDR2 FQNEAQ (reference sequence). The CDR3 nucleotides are TGTGCCAGCAAACGATCTGTACAGGGGGCCTACGAGCAGTACTTC. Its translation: CASKRSVQGAYEQYF.

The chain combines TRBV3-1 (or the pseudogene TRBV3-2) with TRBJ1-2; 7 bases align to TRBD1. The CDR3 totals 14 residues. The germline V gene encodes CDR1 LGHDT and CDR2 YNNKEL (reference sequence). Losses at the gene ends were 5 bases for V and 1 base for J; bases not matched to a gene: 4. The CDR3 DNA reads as TGTGCCAGCAGCTACCGGGACAGTAACTATGGCTACACCTTC. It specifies CASSYRDSNYGYTF.

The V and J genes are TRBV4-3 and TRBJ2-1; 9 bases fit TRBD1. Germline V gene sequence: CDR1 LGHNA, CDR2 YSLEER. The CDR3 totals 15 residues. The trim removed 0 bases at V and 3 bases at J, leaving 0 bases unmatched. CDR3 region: CASSQETGGYNEQFF. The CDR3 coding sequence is TGCGCCAGCAGCCAAGAGACAGGGGGCTACAATGAGCAGTTCTTC.

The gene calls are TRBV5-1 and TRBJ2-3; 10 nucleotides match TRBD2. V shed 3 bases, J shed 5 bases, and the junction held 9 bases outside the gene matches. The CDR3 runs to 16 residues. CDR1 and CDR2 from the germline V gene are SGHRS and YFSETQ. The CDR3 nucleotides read TGCGCCAGCAGCTCGGGAAGGCTAGCGGGAGAAGATACGCAGTATTTT. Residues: CASSSGRLAGEDTQYF. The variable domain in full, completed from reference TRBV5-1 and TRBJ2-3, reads KAGVTQTPRYLIKTRGQQVTLSCSPISGHRSVSWYQQTPGQGLQFLFEYFSETQRNKGNFPGRFSGRQFSNSRSEMNVSTLELGDSALYLCASSSGRLAGEDTQYFGPGTRLTVL.